This entry lists 25 T cell receptor beta chains sequenced from one sample in a study of graft-versus-host responses after intestinal transplantation. Clones were read by immunoSEQ multiplex PCR, and TCRdb kept only the in-frame ones, dropping some. The repertoire holds some 130,000 clones, with about 93% as singletons. For these TCRs, the target antigens are not known. This material consisted of unstimulated CD4+ T cells sorted from spleen or lymph node cells, taken before intestinal transplant. Source of these receptors: a human donor who received an intestinal transplant.

The V call is TRBV28, the J call TRBJ2-3; D call uncertain. The CDR3 loop spans 14 amino acids. The germline V and J ends were trimmed by 4 bases and 1 base, with 9 bases remaining between them. Looked up from germline, CDR1 is MDHEN and CDR2 is SYDVKM. This CDR3 is CASSSNSRTDTQYF. CDR3 bases: TGTGCCAGCAGTTCCAACAGCCGCACAGATACGCAGTATTTT.

The chain uses TRBV7-3 and TRBJ1-1; D is unclear. Trimming took off 7 bases at V and 1 base at J, with 10 bases between the two ends. Looked up from germline, CDR1 is SGHTA and CDR2 is FQGTGA. The CDR3 covers 13 residues. The CDR3 DNA is TGTGCCAGCACCCCGAGGCAGAACACTGAAGCTTTCTTT. It yields the protein CASTPRQNTEAFF.

The V and J genes are TRBV7-2 and TRBJ2-4; D perhaps matches TRBD1 (5 bases). The CDR3 is 16 residues long. Germline CDR1 and CDR2: SGHTA and FQGNSA. Trimming shortened V by 3 bases and J by 1 base, and 13 bases separated the two germline ends. DNA of the CDR3: TGTGCCAGCAGCTTGTCGGTCAAGGGGGCCAAAAACATTCAGTACTTC. Its translation: CASSLSVKGAKNIQYF.

The chain combines TRBV6-6 with TRBJ1-2; 7 bases are a match to TRBD1. This CDR3 is 13 amino acids long. Germline V gene data show CDR1 as MNHNY and CDR2 as SVGAGI (reference sequence). The junction had 3 bases not matched to a gene; V was cut back by 2 bases and J by 6 bases. CDR3 amino acids: CASSYEGANGYTF. Written as DNA, the CDR3 is TGTGCCAGCAGTTACGAGGGGGCAAATGGCTACACCTTC.

DNA for the CDR3: TGTGCCAGCAGCTCGGCAGGGCTTACTGAAGCTTTCTTT. Residues: CASSSAGLTEAFF. This chain joins TRBV7-9 and TRBJ1-1, with D tentatively TRBD1 (5 bases). In germline, CDR1 is SEHNR, CDR2 FQNEAQ (reference sequence). This CDR3 contains 13 residues. Trimming stripped 4 bases from V and 5 bases from J, with 11 bases between.

This clone was counted only a few times. The chain uses TRBV7-2 and TRBJ2-7, with D uncertain. The CDR3 runs 13 residues. CDR1 is SGHTA and CDR2 is FQGNSA in the germline V gene. Trimming cost V 2 bases and J 3 bases, with 8 bases left between them. CDR3 bases: TGTGCCAGCAGCTTACAGGTACTCTACGAGCAGTACTTC. It yields the protein CASSLQVLYEQYF.

This chain uses TRBV7-8 with TRBJ1-5, with D possibly matching TRBD1 (5 bases). CDR1 SGHVS and CDR2 FQNEAQ come from the germline V gene. This CDR3 contains 16 residues. Trimming took off 1 base at V and 3 bases at J, with 13 bases between the two ends. For the CDR3, the DNA is TGTGCCAGCAGCTTAGAATGGGGGAAGGTCAATCAGCCCCAGCATTTT. Protein sequence: CASSLEWGKVNQPQHF.

The chain uses TRBV5-1 and TRBJ2-3; no clear D. The CDR3 is 16 residues long. V lost 2 bases to trimming and J lost 2 bases, with 15 bases between them. The V gene's germline CDR1 is SGHRS and CDR2 YFSETQ. CDR3 in DNA: TGCGCCAGCAGCTTAGGGCTCCTACACCTCACAGATACGCAGTATTTT. This sequence encodes CASSLGLLHLTDTQYF.

This clone was detected only once. The chain couples TRBV6-5 to TRBJ1-1; tentatively, D is TRBD1 (5 bases). Trimming removed 6 bases at V and 0 bases at J, with 11 bases between. The CDR3 totals 14 residues. CDR1 and CDR2 (germline): MNHEY, SVGAGI. This CDR3 is CASSLTALNTEAFF. The CDR3 nucleotides read TGTGCCAGCAGCTTGACAGCCCTGAACACTGAAGCTTTCTTT.

J is TRBJ2-5 and V is TRBV23-1; 8 bases match TRBD1. TRBV23-1 counts as an open reading frame of uncertain function. J lost 2 bases, V lost 2 bases, and 1 base had no gene match. The CDR3 extends over 14 amino acids. The CDR3 protein is CASSQNRGQETQYF. DNA for the CDR3: TGCGCCAGCAGTCAAAACAGGGGGCAAGAGACCCAGTACTTC.

V usage is TRBV5-1 and J usage is TRBJ1-1, with D perhaps matching TRBD1 (5 bases). CDR1 is SGHRS, CDR2 YFSETQ, per germline. The CDR3 has 14 residues. V dropped 0 bases and J dropped 7 bases, with 13 bases sitting between them. CDR3 bases: TGCGCCAGCAGCTTGGGCGACGGGGGGATTGAAGCTTTCTTT. It codes for CASSLGDGGIEAFF.

DNA for the CDR3: TGTGCCATCAGTGAGTCGGGACTAGCGGGAGTACGGAGCAATGAGCAGTTCTTC. Protein: CAISESGLAGVRSNEQFF. The chain recombines TRBV10-3 with TRBJ2-1; 14 bases line up with TRBD2. CDR3 length: 18 residues. The V and J ends lost 0 bases and 6 bases, in that order; junction bases with no gene match: 7. Germline CDR1 reads ENHRY; CDR2 reads SYGVKD.

In its sample, this clone was seen once. The chain couples TRBV19 to TRBJ1-4; the D is unclear. V dropped 4 bases and J dropped 8 bases, with 11 bases sitting between them. Germline V gene lookup returns CDR1 LNHDA and CDR2 SQIVND (reference sequence). There are 13 residues in the CDR3. The CDR3 loop reads CASSTQATEKLFF. In DNA, the CDR3 is TGTGCCAGTAGTACCCAGGCAACCGAAAAACTGTTTTTT.

This clone was found once. The chain is built from TRBV4-1 and TRBJ1-4, with 7 bases lining up with TRBD1. This CDR3 has 18 residues. V was pared by 2 bases and J by 4 bases, with 13 bases of the junction left unmatched. Germline CDR1 and CDR2: MGHRA and YSYEKL. The CDR3 DNA sequence: TGCGCCAGCAGCCAATCTTCCGCCTACAGGGGTCTTAATGAAAAACTGTTTTTT. As protein: CASSQSSAYRGLNEKLFF.

The V and J genes are TRBV5-1 and TRBJ2-5; D may be TRBD1 or TRBD2 (5 bases each). CDR1 is SGHRS, CDR2 YFSETQ, per germline. V was cut by 3 bases and J by 5 bases, with 11 bases left in between. There are 13 residues in the CDR3. In DNA form, the CDR3 reads TGCGCCAGCAGCTGGGGGTTTGAGGAGACCCAGTACTTC. This translates into CASSWGFEETQYF.

V is TRBV5-1 and J is TRBJ2-7, with D uncertain. The V gene lost 4 bases and the J gene lost 2 bases, with 16 bases spanning the gap. Germline V gene data show CDR1 as SGHRS and CDR2 as YFSETQ. The CDR3 sequence is 15 residues long. This chain's CDR3 is CASSLRPDPTYEQYF. CDR3 DNA: TGCGCCAGCAGCCTCCGGCCGGACCCAACCTACGAGCAGTACTTC.

The chain couples TRBV14 to TRBJ2-5, with 8 nucleotides matching TRBD2. The germline gives CDR1 SGHDN, CDR2 FVKESK. The V and J ends lost 8 bases and 4 bases, in that order; junction bases with no gene match: 15. The CDR3 covers 16 residues. The CDR3 DNA reads TGTGCCAGCGCTACTACTCCCTTAGCGGGAAGAGAGACCCAGTACTTC. It specifies CASATTPLAGRETQYF. Full variable domain (missing parts from reference TRBV14 and TRBJ2-5): EAGVTQFPSHSVIEKGQTVTLRCDPISGHDNLYWYRRVMGKEIKFLLHFVKESKQDESGMPNNRFLAERTGGTYSTLKVQPAELEDSGVYFCASATTPLAGRETQYFGPGTRLLVL.

The chain links TRBV7-9 to TRBJ2-7, with 8 bases identical to TRBD1. Trimming cost V 3 bases and J 1 base; bases outside gene matches: 2. Germline values: CDR1 SEHNR, CDR2 FQNEAQ (reference sequence). This CDR3 has 14 residues. The CDR3 DNA follows: TGTGCCAGCAGCTTCGGACAGGGATCCTACGAGCAGTACTTC. Translating it yields CASSFGQGSYEQYF.

The chain has TRBV2 and TRBJ2-1; D possibly corresponds to TRBD2 (6 bases). The length of the CDR3 is 13 residues. Trimming pared 5 bases from V and 4 bases from J, leaving 9 bases between. Germline V CDR1 and CDR2: SNHLY, FYNNEI. CDR3 region: CASSRDLYNEQFF. Here the CDR3 DNA reads TGTGCCAGCAGTCGGGACTTATACAATGAGCAGTTCTTC. Full variable domain (remainder filled in from reference TRBV2 and TRBJ2-1): EPEVTQTPSHQVTQMGQEVILRCVPISNHLYFYWYRQILGQKVEFLVSFYNNEISEKSEIFDDQFSVERPDGSNFTLKIRSTKLEDSAMYFCASSRDLYNEQFFGPGTRLTVL.

The chain carries TRBV10-3 and TRBJ2-1, with D unresolved. The V end lost 0 bases, the J end lost 3 bases, and 6 bases lay between the germline ends. The CDR3 runs 14 residues. CDR1 and CDR2 (germline): ENHRY, SYGVKD. The CDR3 sequence is CAISESEFYNEQFF. Written as DNA, the CDR3 is TGTGCCATCAGTGAGTCGGAGTTCTACAATGAGCAGTTCTTC.

The genes are TRBV7-6 and TRBJ2-1; the D gene could be TRBD1 or TRBD2 (5 bases each). Germline values: CDR1 SGHVS, CDR2 FNYEAQ. With 5 bases removed from V and 7 bases from J, the gap between germline ends came to 12 bases. The CDR3 consists of 13 residues. CDR3 nucleotides: TGTGCCAGCAGCAAGGGGCGGGCTAATGAGCAGTTCTTC. Protein product: CASSKGRANEQFF.

This chain uses TRBV6-6 with TRBJ1-2, with 7 bases aligning to TRBD1. Germline values: CDR1 MNHNY, CDR2 SVGAGI (reference sequence). The CDR3 has 14 amino acids. After removal of 2 bases from V and 0 bases from J, the junction contained 0 bases not matched to a gene. This CDR3 is CASSYGTANYGYTF. CDR3 sequence (DNA): TGTGCCAGCAGTTACGGGACAGCTAACTATGGCTACACCTTC.

The V gene is TRBV7-6, the J gene TRBJ1-2; D ambiguous. The CDR3 totals 13 residues. V dropped 4 bases and J dropped 4 bases, with 10 bases sitting between them. From germline, CDR1 is SGHVS and CDR2 FNYEAQ. In DNA form, the CDR3 reads TGTGCCAGCAGCTCGGACGGTACCTATGGCTACACCTTC. It specifies CASSSDGTYGYTF.

The chain joins TRBV18 to TRBJ1-1; no clear D gene. The CDR3 length is 15 residues. Deletions cut 2 bases from V and 0 bases from J, with 10 bases between. Germline V gene data show CDR1 as KGHSH and CDR2 as LQKENI. CDR3 bases: TGTGCCAGCTCACCATCCAGGAACCTGAACACTGAAGCTTTCTTT. This codes for CASSPSRNLNTEAFF.

The chain has TRBV11-2 and TRBJ2-7, with D perhaps matching TRBD2 (7 bases). The CDR3 extends over 14 amino acids. V was cut by 1 base and J by 6 bases, with 13 bases left in between. Germline loops: CDR1 SGHAT, CDR2 FQNNGV. DNA for the CDR3: TGTGCCAGCAGCTTAGGGCGGGGGCCTAGCGAGCAGTACTTC. Amino acid sequence: CASSLGRGPSEQYF.